This T cell receptor (beta chain) was identified during a study of blood T cell repertoires in COVID-19. Study at large: Whether acute or convalescent, the COVID-19 samples came from the United States, Italy and Spain.

Original data processing: For nucleated cells, counts were estimated from reference gene primer amplification. Some clones are missing from TCRdb's copy, which holds only in-frame ones; the method was immunoSEQ multiplex PCR. That table furnishes V, J and clone size, whereas the DNA furnished D and trimming. This sample yields 35,000 to 40,000 clones, of which more than 70% are seen a single time; roughly 32% belongs to the top ten. The CDR3 runs to 13 residues. Unmatched junction bases numbered 7, after V lost 5 bases and J lost 7 bases. CDR1 and CDR2 (germline): SQVTM, ANQGSEA. This clone has a handful of counts.

Sequencing was done on a sample of peripheral blood. This TCR came from a man aged 65 to 85 with active COVID-19. The rearrangement uses TRBV29-1 and TRBJ1-4, with 7 bases aligning to TRBD1. CDR3 in amino acids: CSVIRDSGEKLFF. DNA for the CDR3: TGCAGCGTTATCCGGGACAGTGGTGAAAAACTGTTTTTT.